The clone carrying this TCR beta chain appeared many times. These data are taken from a study of blood T cells in healthy people across ages. The ends were cut back, 2 bases at V and 2 bases at J, with 4 bases in the middle. The CDR3 length is 13 residues. CDR1 is MNHEY, CDR2 SVGEGT, per germline. Through a sample-barcoded 5' primer and a J-beta primer mix, a second PCR was run for roughly 6 to 12 cycles. Each CDR3 protein is one row after TCRdb ran MiXCR on the 5' RACE reads. The sample includes some 1.5 million distinct CDR3 sequences, over 25% of them seen just once. Sequenced: blood. The chain combines TRBV6-2 or TRBV6-3 with TRBJ2-1, with unresolved D. The clonotype was recovered from a woman between 25 and 40 years old in good health. The CDR3 loop reads CASSYRTYNEQFF. In nucleotides, the CDR3 is TGTGCCAGCAGTTACCGGACCTACAATGAGCAGTTCTTC.